A single sample is the source of the 30 T cell receptor beta chains below, sequenced in a study of human T cells and chemical hapten exposure (dated by TCRdb to the early 2020s). Library construction relied on RACE. The sample was run on a NextSeq 500. In TCRdb, the public reads were trimmed at Q25 with fastp and aligned with MiXCR, with productive beta chains retained. Each record represents a unique CDR3 protein, reported with the most common genes and DNA among its rows. Across this sample there are approximately 100,000 distinct CDR3 sequences, with approximately 9.9% seen only once. The ten largest clones take up around 3.6% of the sample. The time point label of this sample denotes: pre-sensitization, week 0. What this sample's treatment or condition label stands for: therapeutic diphenylcyclopropenone sensitization with weekly scalp DPC. Sequenced here: whole blood, sampled in connection with sensitization to the hapten diphenylcyclopropenone (DPC). These receptors were taken from a woman aged 35 to 49 with alopecia areata. Some clones in this sample may be carry-over from other donors' samples.

The sample holds many counts of this clonotype. The V call is TRBV7-9, the J call TRBJ2-6; a weak D match, TRBD1 (5 bases). CDR3 length: 14 amino acids. The germline V gene encodes CDR1 SEHNR and CDR2 FQNEAQ (reference sequence). V lost 6 bases and J lost 3, with 9 bases in between. DNA for the CDR3: TGTGCCAGCAGAAGGGGCGGTGGGGCCAACGTCCTGACTTTC. Amino acids: CASRRGGGANVLTF.

The CDR3 region has the DNA TGTGCCAGCAGCCAGGGACAGAGAAACACTGAAGCTTTCTTT. Its protein is CASSQGQRNTEAFF. The chain recombines TRBV5-4 with TRBJ1-1; TRBD1 agrees at 7 bases. The V segment lost 4 bases and the J segment 2 bases; nucleotides outside the gene matches: 5. The CDR3 covers 14 residues. Per the germline V gene, CDR1 is SGHNT and CDR2 is YYREEE (reference sequence). Together with reference TRBV5-4 and TRBJ1-1, the CDR3 gives the full variable domain: ETGVTQSPTHLIKTRGQQVTLRCSSQSGHNTVSWYQQALGQGPQFIFQYYREEENGRGNFPPRFSGLQFPNYSSELNVNALELDDSALYLCASSQGQRNTEAFFGQGTRLTVV.

With respect to this clonotype: A much larger clonotype is one base distant, so this may be a read error. The chain recombines TRBV30 with TRBJ1-6; D is unresolved. The V gene lost 5 bases and the J gene lost 7 bases, with 15 bases spanning the gap. This CDR3 contains 14 residues. Germline V gene data show CDR1 as GTSNPN and CDR2 as SVGIG (reference sequence). CDR3 in amino acids: CAWDRPTRNSPLHF. The CDR3 bases are TGTGCCTGGGATCGTCCGACCCGGAATTCACCCCTCCACTTT. Full variable domain (remainder filled in from reference TRBV30 and TRBJ1-6): SQTIHQWPATLVQPVGSPLSLECTVEGTSNPNLYWYRQAAGRGLQLLFYSVGIGQISSEVPQNLSASRPQDRQFILSSKKLLLSDSGFYLCAWDRPTRNSPLHFGNGTRLTVT.

This clonotype has a count of ten or more. The V call is TRBV2, the J call TRBJ2-3, with D tentatively TRBD2 (5 bases). Germline V lookup: CDR1 SNHLY, CDR2 FYNNEI. V was shortened by 5 bases and J by 11 bases, with 14 bases between the two germline ends. The CDR3 runs 12 residues. CDR3 residues: CASSPGPTMQYF. CDR3 bases: TGTGCCAGCAGTCCAGGACCGACTATGCAGTATTTT.

The chain has TRBV7-9 and TRBJ1-1; no firm D call. Trimming left V 4 bases short and J 6 bases short, with 15 bases between. There are 14 residues in the CDR3. Germline V CDR1 and CDR2: SEHNR, FQNEAQ (reference sequence). The CDR3 loop is CASSSGLPRAEAFF. For the CDR3, the DNA is TGTGCCAGCAGCTCCGGACTCCCGAGGGCTGAAGCTTTCTTT.

This clonotype was detected ten times or more. V and J are TRBV6-2 or TRBV6-3 and TRBJ2-1; D call uncertain. The germline CDR1 and CDR2 sequences are MNHEY and SVGEGT. The CDR3 runs 15 residues. V lost 2 bases and J lost 6, with 14 bases in between. The CDR3, as DNA: TGTGCCAGCAGTTACCTCCTGGCCAATTCCAATGAGCAGTTCTTC. It yields the protein CASSYLLANSNEQFF.

The rearrangement links TRBV11-3 to TRBJ2-1, with D possibly called TRBD1 or TRBD2 (7 bases each). Germline lookup yields CDR1 SGHNT and CDR2 YENEEA. The CDR3 runs 14 residues. V shed 2 bases and J shed 7 bases, with 12 bases lying between them. The CDR3 loop is CASSLSGGVNEQFF. DNA of the CDR3: TGTGCCAGCAGCTTATCAGGGGGGGTGAATGAGCAGTTCTTC.

This clonotype has a count of ten or more. The rearrangement uses TRBV3-1 and TRBJ1-5, with D perhaps matching TRBD1 (5 bases). Germline loops: CDR1 LGHDT, CDR2 YNNKEL (reference sequence). V gave up 2 bases and J gave up 6 bases, with 11 bases separating them. This CDR3 contains 14 residues. The DNA for the CDR3 is TGTGCCAGCAGCCAACGAACAGGCGCTCAGCCCCAGCATTTT. Translation: CASSQRTGAQPQHF.

The chain uses TRBV4-3 and TRBJ2-5; the match to TRBD2 covers 8 bases. CDR3 length: 16 amino acids. Germline lookup yields CDR1 LGHNA and CDR2 YSLEER. V was pared by 0 bases and J by 5 bases, with 8 bases of the junction left unmatched. CDR3: CASSQDERTSRETQYF. As DNA, the CDR3 is TGCGCCAGCAGCCAAGATGAGAGGACTAGCCGGGAGACCCAGTACTTC.

Concerning this clonotype: Just one base apart from a much larger clone, this may be a read error. The chain carries TRBV23-1 and TRBJ2-2; D possibly matches TRBD1 or TRBD2 (6 bases each). TRBV23-1 is noted as an ORF with a role that remains uncertain. The CDR3 has 15 residues. CDR3 loop: CASSQTEGGTVELFF. Written as DNA, the CDR3 is TGCGCCAGCAGTCAAACCGAGGGGGGCACCGTGGAGCTGTTTTTT.

This clonotype was recorded a few times. The chain has TRBV18 and TRBJ2-7, with a tentative D call TRBD2 (5 bases). V gave up 2 bases and J gave up 0 bases, with 11 bases separating them. The CDR3 contains 15 residues. The germline gives CDR1 KGHSH, CDR2 LQKENI. The CDR3 is CASSPGLGSSYEQYF. CDR3 DNA sequence: TGTGCCAGCTCACCAGGACTGGGGAGCTCCTACGAGCAGTACTTC.

This clonotype showed up many times. The chain couples TRBV5-4 to TRBJ2-5, with D uncertain. V lost 1 base, J lost 5 bases, and 9 bases lay in between. CDR3 size: 13 residues. CDR1 is SGHNT and CDR2 is YYREEE in the germline V gene (reference sequence). This CDR3 reads CASSLSSRETQYF. The CDR3, as DNA: TGTGCCAGCAGCTTGAGCTCCAGGGAGACCCAGTACTTC.

This clonotype was observed a handful of times. This sequence joins TRBV13 and TRBJ2-1, with no clear D. CDR1 PRHDT and CDR2 FYEKMQ come from the germline V gene (reference sequence). This CDR3 is built from 17 residues. V lost 5 bases, J lost 8 bases, and 25 bases lay in between. The CDR3 nucleotides are TGTGCCAGCAGCCCCAGGTCGGTGCCGGCGGAAGGCTATGAGCAGTTCTTC. Residues: CASSPRSVPAEGYEQFF. Based on the CDR3 plus reference TRBV13 and TRBJ2-1, the full variable domain is AAGVIQSPRHLIKEKRETATLKCYPIPRHDTVYWYQQGPGQDPQFLISFYEKMQSDKGSIPDRFSAQQFSDYHSELNMSSLELGDSALYFCASSPRSVPAEGYEQFFGPGTRLTVL.

This clonotype came up many times. The gene calls are TRBV12-3 or TRBV12-4 and TRBJ1-1, with D perhaps matching TRBD1 (5 bases). The CDR3 has 11 residues. With 5 bases removed from V and 10 bases from J, the gap between germline ends came to 11 bases. CDR3 bases: TGTGCCAGCAGTGGATGGGGGAGAGCTTTCTTT. Its protein is CASSGWGRAFF.

The chain has TRBV27 and TRBJ1-1; a possible D gene is TRBD1 (6 bases). Trimming took 3 bases from V and 7 from J, leaving 9 bases between them. The CDR3 contains 12 residues. CDR1 is MNHEY and CDR2 is SMNVEV in the germline V gene (reference sequence). The CDR3 nucleotides are TGTGCCAGCAGTTTCTGGGGGCGTGAAGCTTTCTTT. This sequence encodes CASSFWGREAFF.

The table lists this clonotype with many counts. The chain employs TRBV28 and TRBJ2-2, with 12 bases lining up with TRBD2. V was pared by 2 bases and J by 6 bases, with 10 bases of the junction left unmatched. The CDR3 totals 18 residues. Germline V gene data show CDR1 as MDHEN and CDR2 as SYDVKM. The CDR3 protein is CASSLASSSGGAAGELFF. In nucleotides, the CDR3 is TGTGCCAGCAGTTTAGCCTCCTCTAGCGGGGGGGCCGCCGGGGAGCTGTTTTTT.

This clonotype was seen a handful of times. The chain carries TRBV29-1 and TRBJ1-1, with 10 bases lining up with TRBD1. From germline, CDR1 is SQVTM and CDR2 ANQGSEA. The CDR3 is 12 residues long. The trim removed 1 base at V and 11 bases at J, leaving 4 bases unmatched. CDR3 residues: CSVEGQGAGAFF. The DNA for the CDR3 is TGCAGCGTTGAAGGACAGGGGGCGGGGGCTTTCTTT.

Ten or more counts support this clonotype. The chain couples TRBV7-9 to TRBJ2-1; 7 bases agree with TRBD1. Germline V gene data show CDR1 as SEHNR and CDR2 as FQNEAQ (reference sequence). This CDR3 region has 15 residues. With 5 bases clipped from V and 5 bases from J, the junction kept 9 bases outside the gene matches. The CDR3 sequence is CASSAYRGLNNEQFF. The DNA of the CDR3 is TGTGCCAGCAGCGCGTACAGGGGTCTCAACAATGAGCAGTTCTTC.

The chain couples TRBV29-1 to TRBJ2-5; unclear D gene. CDR1 is SQVTM, CDR2 ANQGSEA, per germline. V lost 6 bases and J 4 bases, leaving 6 bases between the germline ends. CDR3 size: 10 residues. The CDR3 region is CSVQRETQYF. CDR3 in DNA: TGCAGCGTGCAGAGAGAGACCCAGTACTTC.

This clonotype came up a few times. V gene TRBV5-4 combines with J gene TRBJ2-1; TRBD2 matches at 7 bases. V lost 0 bases and J lost 4; bases outside the gene matches: 7. The CDR3 runs 16 residues. Germline CDR1 is SGHNT and CDR2 is YYREEE (reference sequence). Here the CDR3 reads CASSLDGGGLYNEQFF. Here the CDR3 DNA reads TGTGCCAGCAGCTTGGACGGCGGGGGACTTTACAATGAGCAGTTCTTC.

In this sample, this clonotype turned up many times. This sequence joins TRBV18 and TRBJ1-2; TRBD1 might be the D (5 bases). CDR1 is KGHSH and CDR2 is LQKENI in the germline V gene. V lost 6 bases to trimming and J lost 5 bases, with 7 bases between them. This CDR3 spans 11 amino acids. In nucleotides, the CDR3 is TGTGCCAGCTCGCAGGGATATGGCTACACCTTC. Protein sequence: CASSQGYGYTF.

This clonotype was detected many times. The chain carries TRBV19 and TRBJ1-1; D not resolved. Trimming removed 5 bases from V and 3 bases from J, with 10 bases in between. In germline, CDR1 is LNHDA, CDR2 SQIVND (reference sequence). The CDR3 has 13 amino acids. The CDR3 DNA is TGTGCCAGTAGTTTGACTCTAGACACTGAAGCTTTCTTT. Translating it yields CASSLTLDTEAFF.

In its sample, this clonotype was seen many times. J is TRBJ2-2 and V is TRBV12-3 or TRBV12-4; D is undetermined. Trimming removed 3 bases at V and 4 bases at J, with 9 bases between. The CDR3 sequence is 14 residues long. CDR3 loop: CASSFGHSTGELFF. The DNA for the CDR3 is TGTGCCAGCAGTTTTGGGCACTCCACCGGGGAGCTGTTTTTT.

In DNA, the CDR3 is TGTGCCAGCAGCCAAGTACGGCAGGGGGGCTACGAGCAGTACTTC. Protein sequence: CASSQVRQGGYEQYF. The rearrangement joins TRBV3-1 to TRBJ2-7, with D maybe TRBD1 (7 bases). V was trimmed by 1 base and J by 3 bases, leaving 13 bases between them. Looked up from germline, CDR1 is LGHDT and CDR2 is YNNKEL (reference sequence). The CDR3 totals 15 residues.

This rearrangement joins TRBV27 to TRBJ1-6; D is possibly TRBD1 (5 bases). V was cut by 5 bases and J by 10 bases, with 18 bases left in between. The CDR3 covers 15 residues. Germline CDR1 MNHEY, CDR2 SMNVEV (reference sequence). The DNA for the CDR3 is TGTGCCAGCAGTCGGGCTAGAGACAGATACTCACCCCTCCACTTT. This sequence encodes CASSRARDRYSPLHF.

In its sample, this clonotype was seen once. Given a much more abundant clone one base away, this may be a read error. The missing conserved phenylalanine or tryptophan at the end of this CDR3 makes a read error likely. The gene calls are TRBV2 and TRBJ2-5; TRBD1 or TRBD2 may be the D gene (5 bases each). The CDR3 is 13 amino acids. Germline CDR1 reads SNHLY; CDR2 reads FYNNEI. With 7 bases removed from V and 3 bases from J, the gap between germline ends came to 12 bases. In DNA form, the CDR3 reads TGTGCCAGCATGGGACGCTTAAAAGAGACCCAGTACTTG. Translated: CASMGRLKETQYL.

In its sample, this clonotype was seen many times. The rearrangement uses TRBV7-2 and TRBJ2-2, with D possibly matching TRBD2 (6 bases). V lost 5 bases, J lost 3 bases, and 10 bases lay in between. The germline CDR1 and CDR2 sequences are SGHTA and FQGNSA. The CDR3 consists of 14 residues. In nucleotides, the CDR3 is TGTGCCAGCAGCCGGGACTCTGACACCGGGGAGCTGTTTTTT. Amino acid sequence: CASSRDSDTGELFF.

To note about this clonotype: It may be a read error: a sequence one base away is much more abundant. This chain connects TRBV5-5 to TRBJ1-4; D is perhaps TRBD1 (6 bases). V shed 5 bases and J shed 8 bases, with 16 bases lying between them. CDR1 is SGHKS, CDR2 YYEKEE, per germline (reference sequence). The CDR3 spans 14 residues. CDR3 region: CASSARGDYEKLFF. CDR3 in DNA: TGTGCCAGCAGTGCCAGGGGAGATTACGAAAAACTGTTTTTT.

This clonotype occurred many times. The rearrangement uses TRBV18 and TRBJ2-7, with D maybe TRBD1 (5 bases). Trimming took 3 bases from V and 3 from J, leaving 15 bases between them. Germline V lookup: CDR1 KGHSH, CDR2 LQKENI. CDR3 length: 15 amino acids. The CDR3 DNA reads as TGTGCCAGCTCACCGGCGTGGCCAGGGATCTACGAGCAGTACTTC. It yields the protein CASSPAWPGIYEQYF.

This clonotype was counted ten times or more. The V and J genes are TRBV29-1 and TRBJ2-7, with TRBD1 as a possible D gene (6 bases). The CDR3 has 13 amino acids. The germline V gene has CDR1 SQVTM and CDR2 ANQGSEA. The V and J ends lost 5 bases and 7 bases respectively, with 18 bases between them. CDR3 residues: CSVLRSDSSEQYF. In DNA form, the CDR3 reads TGCAGCGTTCTGCGGTCGGACAGTTCAGAGCAGTACTTC.